This record covers a single T cell receptor beta chain. The CDR3 is 15 residues long. Germline lookup yields CDR1 SGHNT and CDR2 YYREEE (reference sequence). V lost 3 bases to trimming and J lost 8 bases, with 17 bases between them. The data derive from a study of blood T cell repertoires in COVID-19. Study-level background: From T cells, B-cell-depleted T cells, or PBMCs came the material, which was cDNA or gDNA.

Method: immunoSEQ multiplex PCR; TCRdb's copy keeps in-frame clones and lacks some. This table holds 60,000 or so clones, around three quarters found once. The source of this sequence is a man between 60 and 70 years old with acute or convalescent COVID-19. This chain uses TRBV5-4 with TRBJ1-4; D uncertain. What was sequenced was peripheral blood. This CDR3 is CASSSGRREEEKLFF. The CDR3, as DNA: TGTGCCAGCAGCTCCGGTCGCCGAGAGGAAGAAAAACTGTTTTTT.